Shown below are 23 T cell receptor beta chains from a single sample sequenced in a study of blood T cell repertoires in COVID-19. This table comes from immunoSEQ multiplex PCR, and its TCRdb copy is limited to in-frame clones, with some not included. Of around 150,000 clones in the sample, around 85% were seen once. The sequenced sample consisted of peripheral blood. The receptors shown here come from a human donor with acute or convalescent COVID-19. The donor label of this sample is uncertain.

The chain recombines TRBV20-1 with TRBJ2-1; 9 bases are shared with TRBD2. Looked up from germline, CDR1 is DFQATT and CDR2 is SNEGSKA (reference sequence). This CDR3 comprises 16 residues. Unmatched junction bases numbered 14, after V lost 3 bases and J lost 8 bases. CDR3: CSASGRGGSRKDEQFF. CDR3 nucleotide sequence: TGCAGTGCTAGTGGGCGGGGGGGTTCTCGAAAGGATGAGCAGTTCTTC.

Note on this clone: Germline is not matched at one junction end, which may reflect a read error. The chain has TRBV6-5 and TRBJ1-2; a weak D match, TRBD1 (6 bases). Per germline, CDR1 MNHEY and CDR2 SVGAGI. The CDR3 covers 13 residues. CDR3 residues: CASRLLDSYGHTF. For the CDR3, the DNA is TGTGCCAGCAGACTGTTGGACAGCTATGGCCACACCTTC.

The chain uses TRBV19 and TRBJ2-5; 10 nucleotides match TRBD1. CDR3 length: 15 amino acids. Germline-derived CDR1 and CDR2 are LNHDA and SQIVND (reference sequence). V shed 4 bases and J 5 bases; nucleotides not matched to a gene: 7. The CDR3 here is CASSTGQGVWETQYF. CDR3 nucleotides: TGTGCCAGTAGTACCGGACAGGGGGTTTGGGAGACCCAGTACTTC.

The chain is built from TRBV19 and TRBJ1-1; no clear D gene. Germline V gives CDR1 LNHDA, CDR2 SQIVND (reference sequence). Trimming stripped 5 bases from V and 1 base from J, with 11 bases between. The CDR3 is 14 amino acids. CDR3: CASSVTVKNTEAFF. CDR3 bases: TGTGCCAGTAGTGTAACAGTGAAGAACACTGAAGCTTTCTTT.

The rearrangement links TRBV2 to TRBJ1-5; D uncertain. V was cut by 4 bases and J by 2 bases, with 12 bases left in between. The germline V gene has CDR1 SNHLY and CDR2 FYNNEI. The CDR3 totals 15 residues. The CDR3 here is CASSAREGGNQPQHF. As DNA, the CDR3 is TGTGCCAGCAGTGCCCGCGAGGGTGGCAATCAGCCCCAGCATTTT.

This rearrangement joins TRBV5-1 to TRBJ1-3, with 9 bases identical to TRBD1. The V and J ends lost 3 bases and 2 bases, in that order; junction bases with no gene match: 3. CDR1 SGHRS and CDR2 YFSETQ come from the germline V gene. The CDR3 loop spans 15 amino acids. The CDR3 region is CASSWGDRAGNTIYF. DNA of the CDR3: TGCGCCAGCAGCTGGGGGGACAGGGCTGGAAACACCATATATTTT.

V is TRBV6-2 or TRBV6-3 and J is TRBJ1-6; 8 bases line up with TRBD1. This CDR3 is 15 amino acids long. CDR1 is MNHEY and CDR2 is SVGEGT in the germline V gene. After removal of 0 bases from V and 10 bases from J, the junction contained 5 bases not matched to a gene. The CDR3 DNA is TGTGCCAGCAGTTACTCGAGGACAGGGAGATCACCCCTCCACTTT. Its protein product is CASSYSRTGRSPLHF.

The rearrangement uses TRBV21-1 and TRBJ2-7; TRBD2, the table's D call, was not compared with the DNA. TRBV21-1 is flagged as a pseudogene. The CDR3 spans 13 residues. CDR3 amino acids: CASMRRRAYEQYF. The DNA for the CDR3 is TGTGCCAGCATGAGGCGGAGGGCCTACGAGCAGTACTTC.

The CDR3 region has the DNA TGTGCCAGCAGCGGCAGGGGGCGCCTTGGCTACACCTTC. Protein sequence: CASSGRGRLGYTF. This rearrangement joins TRBV7-2 to TRBJ1-2, with 8 bases fitting TRBD1. CDR3 length equals 13 residues. Trimming at V came to 5 bases and at J to 7 bases, leaving 6 bases not matched to a gene. CDR1 and CDR2 (germline): SGHTA, FQGNSA.

V gene TRBV7-3 combines with J gene TRBJ2-1; the match to TRBD2 covers 15 bases. Unmatched junction bases numbered 1, after V lost 3 bases and J lost 7 bases. Germline V gene sequence: CDR1 SGHTA, CDR2 FQGTGA. The length of the CDR3 is 15 residues. CDR3 region: CASSFGLAGGNEQFF. The CDR3 DNA reads as TGTGCCAGCAGCTTCGGACTAGCGGGGGGGAATGAGCAGTTCTTC.

The CDR3 reads CASSPRQGFNEKLFF. The DNA for the CDR3 is TGTGCCAGCAGCCCTCGACAGGGGTTTAATGAAAAACTGTTTTTT. This chain connects TRBV7-9 to TRBJ1-4; TRBD1 matches at 8 bases. The CDR3 sequence is 15 residues long. J gave up 4 bases and V 5 bases, and 6 bases lay outside the gene matches. Germline V gene data show CDR1 as SEHNR and CDR2 as FQNEAQ (reference sequence). Based on the CDR3 plus reference TRBV7-9 and TRBJ1-4, the full variable domain is DTGVSQNPRHKITKRGQNVTFRCDPISEHNRLYWYRQTLGQGPEFLTYFQNEAQLEKSRLLSDRFSAERPKGSFSTLEIQRTEQGDSAMYLCASSPRQGFNEKLFFGSGTQLSVL.

V gene TRBV10-3 combines with J gene TRBJ1-2; TRBD1 is a possible D gene (6 bases). CDR3 length: 12 residues. CDR1 is ENHRY, CDR2 SYGVKD, per germline. V shed 6 bases and J shed 6 bases, with 11 bases lying between them. For the CDR3, the DNA is TGTGCCATCAGGCGGGGGCAGGATGGCTACACCTTC. Residues: CAIRRGQDGYTF.

This clone was counted between two and nine times. V gene TRBV15 combines with J gene TRBJ1-2, with 8 bases aligning to TRBD1. Germline V CDR1 and CDR2: LNHNV, YYDKDF (reference sequence). V shed 5 bases and J 1 base; nucleotides not matched to a gene: 6. The CDR3 is 15 residues long. The CDR3 DNA reads as TGTGCCACCAGCGGAGGGACAGGAGATAACTATGGCTACACCTTC. Residues: CATSGGTGDNYGYTF. Based on the CDR3 plus reference TRBV15 and TRBJ1-2, the full variable domain is DAMVIQNPRYQVTQFGKPVTLSCSQTLNHNVMYWYQQKSSQAPKLLFHYYDKDFNNEADTPDNFQSRRPNTSFCFLDIRSPGLGDTAMYLCATSGGTGDNYGYTFGSGTRLTVV.

The V and J genes are TRBV28 and TRBJ2-2; D might be TRBD2 (6 bases). Trimming took 7 bases from V and 3 from J, leaving 12 bases between them. Per the germline V gene, CDR1 is MDHEN and CDR2 is SYDVKM. The CDR3 spans 14 residues. CDR3 nucleotide sequence: TGTGCCAGCATCGCGGGGACTTACACCGGGGAGCTGTTTTTT. Translating it yields CASIAGTYTGELFF.

V and J are TRBV29-1 and TRBJ1-3; TRBD1 might be the D (5 bases). Germline-derived CDR1 and CDR2 are SQVTM and ANQGSEA. The CDR3 has 13 residues. Trimming took 4 bases from V and 2 from J, leaving 9 bases between them. CDR3 amino acids: CSVAPGAGNTIYF. The CDR3 coding sequence is TGCAGCGTTGCCCCGGGGGCTGGAAACACCATATATTTT.

The chain couples TRBV18 to TRBJ1-6; tentative D call: TRBD1 (5 bases). The CDR3 contains 17 residues. Germline V gene data show CDR1 as KGHSH and CDR2 as LQKENI. Trimming removed 2 bases from V and 5 bases from J, with 16 bases in between. For the CDR3, the DNA is TGTGCCAGCTCACCAGAGGACAAATCCCCCCATAATTCACCCCTCCACTTT. Its translation is CASSPEDKSPHNSPLHF.

V and J are TRBV18 and TRBJ1-1, with 7 bases aligning to TRBD1. Trimming removed 4 bases from V and 1 base from J; junction bases left unmatched: 6. This CDR3 is 15 amino acids long. CDR1 KGHSH and CDR2 LQKENI come from the germline V gene. CDR3 DNA sequence: TGTGCCAGCTCACGACGGGACAGCAAGAACACTGAAGCTTTCTTT. Its protein is CASSRRDSKNTEAFF.

The V gene is TRBV12-3 or TRBV12-4, the J gene TRBJ1-1; D possibly corresponds to TRBD1 (6 bases). V lost 6 bases and J lost 1, with 9 bases in between. The CDR3 is 13 amino acids. The CDR3 bases are TGTGCCAGCAGCGGACAGCAGAACACTGAAGCTTTCTTT. Translating it yields CASSGQQNTEAFF.

The genes are TRBV7-9 and TRBJ2-5; no reliable D call. Germline CDR1 is SEHNR and CDR2 is FQNEAQ (reference sequence). CDR3 length: 11 amino acids. V was shortened by 5 bases and J by 8 bases, with 9 bases between the two germline ends. The CDR3 is CASSPDLTQYF. CDR3 sequence (DNA): TGTGCCAGCAGCCCCGATCTAACCCAGTACTTC.

The rearrangement uses TRBV6-5 and TRBJ2-2, with a weak D call TRBD1 (6 bases). The CDR3 contains 14 residues. Germline V CDR1 and CDR2: MNHEY, SVGAGI. V lost 7 bases and J 5 bases, leaving 14 bases between the germline ends. CDR3 nucleotides: TGTGCCAGCATTACCGGGACATCGACCGGGGAGCTGTTTTTT. Translating it yields CASITGTSTGELFF.

V gene TRBV19 combines with J gene TRBJ2-1; D remains unclear. This CDR3 comprises 13 residues. Germline CDR1 and CDR2: LNHDA and SQIVND (reference sequence). The V end was cut by 5 bases, the J end by 9 bases, with 14 bases between. CDR3 sequence: CASSPSVGGEQFF. CDR3 coding DNA: TGTGCCAGTAGTCCCTCGGTTGGCGGTGAGCAGTTCTTC.

The chain joins TRBV6-1 to TRBJ1-2; 8 positions match TRBD1. Germline CDR1 MNHNS, CDR2 SASEGT. After removal of 4 bases from V and 4 bases from J, the junction contained 11 bases not matched to a gene. The length of the CDR3 is 16 residues. The CDR3, as DNA: TGTGCCAGCAGTGGTACCCAGGGGGCGCGGAGCTATGGCTACACCTTC. This translates into CASSGTQGARSYGYTF.

This clone was counted only a few times. The chain is built from TRBV11-3 and TRBJ2-3; 7 bases align to TRBD2. Germline assignment: CDR1 SGHNT and CDR2 YENEEA. CDR3 size: 16 residues. The V segment lost 4 bases and the J segment 1 base; nucleotides outside the gene matches: 8. The CDR3 sequence: CASSSGTNSRTDTQYF. CDR3 sequence (DNA): TGTGCCAGCAGCTCAGGGACTAACTCGCGCACAGATACGCAGTATTTT.